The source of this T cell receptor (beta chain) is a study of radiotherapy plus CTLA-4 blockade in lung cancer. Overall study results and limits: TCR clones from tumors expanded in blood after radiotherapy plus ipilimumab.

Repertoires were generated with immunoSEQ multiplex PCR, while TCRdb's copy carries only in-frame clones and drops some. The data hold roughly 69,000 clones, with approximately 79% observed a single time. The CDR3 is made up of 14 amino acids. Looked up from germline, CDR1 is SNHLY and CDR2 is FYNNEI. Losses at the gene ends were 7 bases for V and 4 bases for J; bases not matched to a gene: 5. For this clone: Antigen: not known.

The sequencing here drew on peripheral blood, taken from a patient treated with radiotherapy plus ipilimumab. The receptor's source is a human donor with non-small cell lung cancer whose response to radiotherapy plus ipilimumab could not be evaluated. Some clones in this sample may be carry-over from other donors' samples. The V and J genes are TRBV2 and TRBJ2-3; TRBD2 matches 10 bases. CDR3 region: CASKAGGPADTQYF. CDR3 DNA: TGTGCCAGCAAAGCGGGGGGGCCGGCAGATACGCAGTATTTT.